A selection of T cell receptor beta chains follows, all from one sample in a study of blood T cell repertoires in COVID-19. Some clones are missing from TCRdb's copy, which holds only in-frame ones; the method was immunoSEQ multiplex PCR. Among some 450,000 clones, roughly 90% were seen once, and the ten largest hold 0.8% to 0.85%. The sample consisted of peripheral blood. These receptor sequences come from a man younger than 35 with COVID-19, enrolled during active disease. The CDR3 runs from the conserved cysteine through the conserved F or W. The order of the fields is D gene, clone size, V gene, J gene, CDR3 protein, CDR3 DNA. A D gene is named only where the DNA matches it firmly. Only part of the rows carry a size: once, few, many, or a class if the clone is expanded.

d_call: TRBD2; clone_size: -; v_call: TRBV6-4; j_call: TRBJ2-7; cdr3_aa: CASSRTSRDEQYF; cdr3_nt: TGTGCCAGCTCCCGGACTAGCCGGGACGAGCAGTACTTC
d_call: TRBD2; clone_size: -; v_call: TRBV5-6; j_call: TRBJ2-5; cdr3_aa: CASSLGGGETQYF; cdr3_nt: TGTGCCAGCAGCTTGGGCGGGGGGGAGACCCAGTACTTC
d_call: -; clone_size: -; v_call: TRBV19; j_call: TRBJ1-3; cdr3_aa: CASSIGVSGNTIYF; cdr3_nt: TGTGCCAGTAGTATCGGGGTATCAGGAAACACCATATATTTT
d_call: -; clone_size: -; v_call: TRBV6-6; j_call: TRBJ1-4; cdr3_aa: CASSYSLSEKLFF; cdr3_nt: TGTGCCAGCAGTTACTCGTTATCTGAAAAACTGTTTTTT
d_call: TRBD1; clone_size: -; v_call: TRBV18; j_call: TRBJ1-2; cdr3_aa: CASSPGTGANYGYTF; cdr3_nt: TGTGCCAGCTCACCAGGGACAGGAGCTAACTATGGCTACACCTTC
d_call: TRBD1; clone_size: -; v_call: TRBV19; j_call: TRBJ1-2; cdr3_aa: CASSPDRSHGYTF; cdr3_nt: TGTGCCAGTAGTCCGGACAGGTCGCATGGCTACACCTTC
d_call: -; clone_size: -; v_call: TRBV6-5; j_call: TRBJ2-3; cdr3_aa: CASSSPVRDTQYF; cdr3_nt: TGTGCCAGCAGCTCCCCCGTGAGAGATACGCAGTATTTT
d_call: TRBD2; clone_size: -; v_call: TRBV5-6; j_call: TRBJ2-2; cdr3_aa: CASSHEGGGLWGTGELFF; cdr3_nt: TGTGCCAGCAGCCACGAGGGCGGGGGACTTTGGGGGACCGGGGAGCTGTTTTTT
d_call: TRBD1; clone_size: -; v_call: TRBV5-1; j_call: TRBJ2-1; cdr3_aa: CASSTTGSQDNEQFF; cdr3_nt: TGCGCCAGCAGCACGACAGGGTCCCAGGACAATGAGCAGTTCTTC
d_call: -; clone_size: -; v_call: TRBV18; j_call: TRBJ2-3; cdr3_aa: CASAWRPGVSDTQYF; cdr3_nt: TGTGCCAGCGCCTGGAGGCCTGGGGTTTCAGATACGCAGTATTTT
d_call: TRBD1; clone_size: -; v_call: TRBV6-5; j_call: TRBJ2-1; cdr3_aa: CASSEGQILNEQFF; cdr3_nt: TGTGCCAGCAGCGAGGGACAGATATTGAATGAGCAGTTCTTC
d_call: -; clone_size: -; v_call: TRBV18; j_call: TRBJ2-1; cdr3_aa: CASSLQGFSYNEQFF; cdr3_nt: TGTGCCAGCTCATTACAGGGTTTCTCCTACAATGAGCAGTTCTTC
d_call: -; clone_size: -; v_call: TRBV6-5; j_call: TRBJ2-7; cdr3_aa: CAVRRETRPYEQYF; cdr3_nt: TGTGCCGTCCGACGAGAGACTCGCCCATACGAGCAGTACTTC
d_call: TRBD1; clone_size: -; v_call: TRBV24-1; j_call: TRBJ1-5; cdr3_aa: CATSGHGTGHQPQHF; cdr3_nt: TGTGCCACCAGTGGCCACGGGACAGGGCATCAGCCCCAGCATTTT
d_call: TRBD2; clone_size: -; v_call: TRBV6-4; j_call: TRBJ2-1; cdr3_aa: CASSTTVGLAGSNEQFF; cdr3_nt: TGTGCCAGCAGCACAACAGTCGGACTAGCGGGGAGCAATGAGCAGTTCTTC
d_call: -; clone_size: few; v_call: TRBV7-2; j_call: TRBJ2-5; cdr3_aa: CASSLDYRSETQYF; cdr3_nt: TGTGCCAGCAGCTTAGATTACAGGTCAGAGACCCAGTACTTC
d_call: -; clone_size: -; v_call: TRBV7-9; j_call: TRBJ2-1; cdr3_aa: CASSLARGLYENEQFF; cdr3_nt: TGTGCCAGCAGCTTAGCCAGGGGTCTATACGAGAATGAGCAGTTCTTC
d_call: -; clone_size: -; v_call: TRBV29-1; j_call: TRBJ1-2; cdr3_aa: CSVESGYGYTF; cdr3_nt: TGCAGCGTTGAGTCGGGCTATGGCTACACCTTC
d_call: TRBD2; clone_size: -; v_call: TRBV6-1; j_call: TRBJ2-3; cdr3_aa: CASSALAGGAGDTQYF; cdr3_nt: TGTGCCAGCAGTGCACTAGCGGGAGGGGCAGGAGATACGCAGTATTTT
d_call: -; clone_size: -; v_call: TRBV7-3; j_call: TRBJ2-3; cdr3_aa: CASSLGLDLTDTQYF; cdr3_nt: TGTGCCAGCAGCTTAGGACTCGACCTAACAGATACGCAGTATTTT
d_call: TRBD2; clone_size: -; v_call: TRBV6-5; j_call: TRBJ2-7; cdr3_aa: CASSPDRGGGNEQYF; cdr3_nt: TGTGCCAGCAGTCCCGATCGGGGGGGCGGGAACGAGCAGTACTTC
d_call: -; clone_size: once; v_call: TRBV5-1; j_call: TRBJ1-5; cdr3_aa: CASSLWTEYSNQPQHF; cdr3_nt: TGCGCCAGCAGCCTCTGGACAGAATATAGCAATCAGCCCCAGCATTTT
d_call: -; clone_size: -; v_call: TRBV9; j_call: TRBJ1-4; cdr3_aa: CASSVTGGNEKLFF; cdr3_nt: TGTGCCAGCAGCGTAACGGGCGGGAATGAAAAACTGTTTTTT
d_call: -; clone_size: once; v_call: TRBV6-1; j_call: TRBJ2-7; cdr3_aa: CASSGKWTPSSYEQYF; cdr3_nt: TGTGCCAGCAGTGGAAAGTGGACACCGAGCTCCTACGAGCAGTACTTC
d_call: TRBD2; clone_size: -; v_call: TRBV5-5; j_call: TRBJ2-1; cdr3_aa: CASSIGGRVSYNEQFF; cdr3_nt: TGTGCCAGCAGCATAGGCGGGAGGGTCAGTTACAATGAGCAGTTCTTC
d_call: -; clone_size: -; v_call: TRBV29-1; j_call: TRBJ2-1; cdr3_aa: CSVIPTTGSYNEQFF; cdr3_nt: TGCAGCGTTATCCCTACCACGGGTTCCTACAATGAGCAGTTCTTC
d_call: -; clone_size: -; v_call: TRBV5-4; j_call: TRBJ2-4; cdr3_aa: CASSGGNLAKNIQYF; cdr3_nt: TGTGCCAGCAGCGGCGGGAACCTAGCCAAAAACATTCAGTACTTC
d_call: -; clone_size: -; v_call: TRBV5-1; j_call: TRBJ2-7; cdr3_aa: CASSLGQGGPYEQYF; cdr3_nt: TGCGCCAGCAGCTTGGGGCAGGGAGGCCCCTACGAGCAGTACTTC
d_call: TRBD2; clone_size: -; v_call: TRBV6-4; j_call: TRBJ2-1; cdr3_aa: CASSEMASGYNEQFF; cdr3_nt: TGTGCCAGCAGTGAGATGGCTAGCGGGTACAATGAGCAGTTCTTC
d_call: TRBD2; clone_size: -; v_call: TRBV5-1; j_call: TRBJ2-2; cdr3_aa: CASGRGGGTGELFF; cdr3_nt: TGCGCCAGCGGCCGGGGGGGCGGCACCGGGGAGCTGTTTTTT
d_call: -; clone_size: -; v_call: TRBV5-4; j_call: TRBJ2-3; cdr3_aa: CASSPRQGLADTQYF; cdr3_nt: TGTGCCAGCAGCCCGAGACAGGGACTCGCAGATACGCAGTATTTT
d_call: TRBD1; clone_size: -; v_call: TRBV9; j_call: TRBJ1-2; cdr3_aa: CASSVSQTGRYGYTF; cdr3_nt: TGTGCCAGCAGCGTATCCCAGACAGGGAGGTATGGCTACACCTTC
d_call: -; clone_size: -; v_call: TRBV6-5; j_call: TRBJ1-1; cdr3_aa: CASRSQQGPETEAFF; cdr3_nt: TGTGCCAGCAGATCACAACAGGGCCCAGAAACTGAAGCTTTCTTT
d_call: -; clone_size: -; v_call: TRBV2; j_call: TRBJ2-3; cdr3_aa: CASSAGGRTDTQYF; cdr3_nt: TGTGCCAGCAGTGCTGGCGGCCGAACAGATACGCAGTATTTT
d_call: TRBD2; clone_size: -; v_call: TRBV5-4; j_call: TRBJ2-3; cdr3_aa: CASSGAGLASADTQYF; cdr3_nt: TGTGCCAGCAGCGGAGCGGGACTAGCATCCGCAGATACGCAGTATTTT